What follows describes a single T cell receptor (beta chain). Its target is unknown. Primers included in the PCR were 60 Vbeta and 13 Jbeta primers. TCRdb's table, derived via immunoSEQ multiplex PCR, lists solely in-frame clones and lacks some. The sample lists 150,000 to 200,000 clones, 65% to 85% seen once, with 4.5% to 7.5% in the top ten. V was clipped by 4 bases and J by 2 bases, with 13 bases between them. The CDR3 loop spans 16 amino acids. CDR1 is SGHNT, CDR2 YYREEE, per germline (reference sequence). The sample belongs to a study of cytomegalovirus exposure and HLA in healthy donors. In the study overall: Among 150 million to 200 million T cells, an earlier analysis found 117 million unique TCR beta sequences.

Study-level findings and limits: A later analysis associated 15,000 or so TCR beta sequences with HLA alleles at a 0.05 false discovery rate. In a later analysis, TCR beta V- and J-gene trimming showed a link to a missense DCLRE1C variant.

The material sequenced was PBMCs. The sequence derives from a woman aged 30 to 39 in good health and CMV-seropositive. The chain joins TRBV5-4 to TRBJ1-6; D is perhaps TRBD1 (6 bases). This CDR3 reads CASSTGTGPYNSPLHF. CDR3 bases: TGTGCCAGCAGCACCGGCACAGGGCCCTATAATTCACCCCTCCACTTT.